This TCR beta chain was captured in a study of OX40 agonist ivuxolimab in advanced cancers. Study summary: Given to patients was ivuxolimab, an agonistic anti-OX40 (CD134) antibody. Partial responses were achieved by three patients: one hepatocellular carcinoma, two cutaneous melanoma.

Remarks on this clone: Antigen specificity is unknown.

Germline assignment: CDR1 SGHNT and CDR2 YENEEA. The V end lost 2 bases, the J end lost 0 bases, and 21 bases lay between the germline ends. This CDR3 is built from 19 residues. Study-level findings and limits: Researchers did not establish what antigens the expanded peripheral T cells target. Several nonresponders also turned out to have low normalized T-cell clonal expansion.

Produced via immunoSEQ multiplex PCR; TCRdb's table is partial and in-frame only. The repertoire has approximately 38,000 clones, 92% of them found once; the top ten carry 9.5%. The TCR comes from an adult with an advanced solid tumor such as melanoma, head and neck, liver or kidney cancer. The chain recombines TRBV11-3 with TRBJ2-3; D assignment may be TRBD1 or TRBD2 (6 bases each). Sequenced material: CD4+ or CD8+ T cells sorted from blood, taken in a trial of the OX40 agonist ivuxolimab. This CDR3 reads CASSLTYGTKGGSTDTQYF. The CDR3 region has the DNA TGTGCCAGCAGCTTAACCTACGGGACCAAAGGGGGGAGCACAGATACGCAGTATTTT.